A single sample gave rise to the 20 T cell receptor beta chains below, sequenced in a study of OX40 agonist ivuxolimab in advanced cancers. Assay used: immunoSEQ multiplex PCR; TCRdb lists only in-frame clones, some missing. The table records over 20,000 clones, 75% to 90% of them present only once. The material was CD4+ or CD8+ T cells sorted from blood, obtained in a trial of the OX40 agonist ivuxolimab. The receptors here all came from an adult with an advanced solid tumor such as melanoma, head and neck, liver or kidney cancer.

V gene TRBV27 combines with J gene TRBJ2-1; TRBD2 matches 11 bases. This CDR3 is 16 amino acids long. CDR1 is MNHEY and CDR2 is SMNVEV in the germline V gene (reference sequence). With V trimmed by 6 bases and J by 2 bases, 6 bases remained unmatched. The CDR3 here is CASSVGTSGTYNEQFF. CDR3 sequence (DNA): TGTGCCAGCAGCGTAGGGACTAGCGGTACCTACAATGAGCAGTTCTTC.

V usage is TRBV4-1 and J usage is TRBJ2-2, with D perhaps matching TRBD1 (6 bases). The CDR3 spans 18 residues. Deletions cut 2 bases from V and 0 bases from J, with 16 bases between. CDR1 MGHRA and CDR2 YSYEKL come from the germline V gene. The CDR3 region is CASSQNLGPGANTGELFF. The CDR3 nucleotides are TGCGCCAGCAGCCAAAACTTAGGCCCAGGGGCGAACACCGGGGAGCTGTTTTTT.

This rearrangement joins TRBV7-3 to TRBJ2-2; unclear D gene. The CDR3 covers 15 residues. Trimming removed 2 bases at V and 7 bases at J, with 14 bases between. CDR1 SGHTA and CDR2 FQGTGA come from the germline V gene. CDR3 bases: TGTGCCAGCAGCTTAGTCGGTTCGGATCACGGGGAGCTGTTTTTT. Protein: CASSLVGSDHGELFF.

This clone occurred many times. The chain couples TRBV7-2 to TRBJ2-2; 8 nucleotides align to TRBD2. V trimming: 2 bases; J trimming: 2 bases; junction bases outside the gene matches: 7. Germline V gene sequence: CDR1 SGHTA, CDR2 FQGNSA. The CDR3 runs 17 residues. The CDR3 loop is CASSLTASGPNTGELFF. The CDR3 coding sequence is TGTGCCAGCAGCTTAACGGCTAGCGGGCCTAACACCGGGGAGCTGTTTTTT.

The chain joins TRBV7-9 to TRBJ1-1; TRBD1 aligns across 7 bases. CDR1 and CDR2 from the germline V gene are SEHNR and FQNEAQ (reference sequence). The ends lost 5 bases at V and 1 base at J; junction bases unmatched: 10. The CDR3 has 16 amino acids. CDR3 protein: CASSHQIRTGNTEAFF. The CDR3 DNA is TGTGCCAGCAGCCATCAAATCAGGACAGGGAACACTGAAGCTTTCTTT.

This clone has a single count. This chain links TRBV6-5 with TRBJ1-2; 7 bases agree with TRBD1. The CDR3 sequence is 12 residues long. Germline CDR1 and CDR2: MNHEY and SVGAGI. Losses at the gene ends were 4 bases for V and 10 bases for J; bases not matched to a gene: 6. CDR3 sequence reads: CASSSGGIAYTF. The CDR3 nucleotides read TGTGCCAGCAGTTCAGGGGGGATTGCCTACACCTTC.

In nucleotides, the CDR3 is TGCGCCAGCAGCTTGGATATAGCGGGGAGCTCCTACGAGCAGTACTTC. It codes for CASSLDIAGSSYEQYF. The rearrangement uses TRBV5-1 and TRBJ2-7, with 8 nucleotides matching TRBD2. Germline values: CDR1 SGHRS, CDR2 YFSETQ. V was pared by 0 bases and J by 0 bases, with 5 bases of the junction left unmatched. The CDR3 spans 16 residues.

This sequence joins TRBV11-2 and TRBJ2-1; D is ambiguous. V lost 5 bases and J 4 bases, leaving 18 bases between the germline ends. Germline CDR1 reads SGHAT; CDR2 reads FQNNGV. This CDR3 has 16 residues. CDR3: CASSLTTPRPYNEQFF. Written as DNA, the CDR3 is TGTGCCAGCAGCCTAACGACTCCGCGGCCGTACAATGAGCAGTTCTTC. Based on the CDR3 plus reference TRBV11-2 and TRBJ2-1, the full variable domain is EAGVAQSPRYKIIEKRQSVAFWCNPISGHATLYWYQQILGQGPKLLIQFQNNGVVDDSQLPKDRFSAERLKGVDSTLKIQPAKLEDSAVYLCASSLTTPRPYNEQFFGPGTRLTVL.

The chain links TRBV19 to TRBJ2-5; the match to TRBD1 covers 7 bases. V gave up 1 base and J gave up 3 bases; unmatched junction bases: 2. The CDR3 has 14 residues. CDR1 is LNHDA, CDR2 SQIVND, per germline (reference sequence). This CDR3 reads CASSIGTGEETQYF. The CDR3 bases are TGTGCCAGTAGTATAGGCACAGGGGAAGAGACCCAGTACTTC.

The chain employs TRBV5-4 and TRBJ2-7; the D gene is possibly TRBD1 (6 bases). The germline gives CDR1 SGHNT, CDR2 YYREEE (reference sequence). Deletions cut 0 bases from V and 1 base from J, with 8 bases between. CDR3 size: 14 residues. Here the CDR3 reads CASSLVDRSYEQYF. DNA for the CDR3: TGTGCCAGCAGCTTGGTTGACAGGTCCTACGAGCAGTACTTC.

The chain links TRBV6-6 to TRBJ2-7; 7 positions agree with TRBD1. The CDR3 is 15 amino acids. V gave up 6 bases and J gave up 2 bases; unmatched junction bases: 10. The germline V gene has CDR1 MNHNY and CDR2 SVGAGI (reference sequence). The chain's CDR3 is CASRGIDRDTYEQYF. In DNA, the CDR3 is TGTGCCAGCAGGGGGATCGACAGGGATACCTACGAGCAGTACTTC.

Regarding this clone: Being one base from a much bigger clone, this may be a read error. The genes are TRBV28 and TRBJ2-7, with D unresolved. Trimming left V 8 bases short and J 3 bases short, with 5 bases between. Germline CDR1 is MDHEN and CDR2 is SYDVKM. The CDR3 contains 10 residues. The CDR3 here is CASGNYEQYF. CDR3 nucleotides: TGTGCCAGCGGGAACTACGAGCAGTACTTC.

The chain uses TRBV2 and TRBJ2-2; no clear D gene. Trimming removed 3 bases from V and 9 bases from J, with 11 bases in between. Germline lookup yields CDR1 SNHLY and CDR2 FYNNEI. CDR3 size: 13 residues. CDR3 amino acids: CASSDSLVRELFF. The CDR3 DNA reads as TGTGCCAGCAGTGATTCTCTGGTCCGGGAGCTGTTTTTT.

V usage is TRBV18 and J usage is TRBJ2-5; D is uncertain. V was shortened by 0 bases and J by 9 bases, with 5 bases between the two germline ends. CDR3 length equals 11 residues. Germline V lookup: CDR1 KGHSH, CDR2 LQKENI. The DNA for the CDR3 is TGTGCCAGCTCACCACCGTTGGCCCAGTACTTC. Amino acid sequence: CASSPPLAQYF.

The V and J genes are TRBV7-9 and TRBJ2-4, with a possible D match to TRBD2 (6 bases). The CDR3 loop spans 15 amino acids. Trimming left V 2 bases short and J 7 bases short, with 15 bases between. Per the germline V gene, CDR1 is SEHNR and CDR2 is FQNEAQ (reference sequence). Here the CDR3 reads CASSLSTGVRNIQYF. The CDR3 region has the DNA TGTGCCAGCAGCTTAAGTACGGGAGTTAGGAACATTCAGTACTTC. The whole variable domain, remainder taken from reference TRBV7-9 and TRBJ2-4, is DTGVSQNPRHKITKRGQNVTFRCDPISEHNRLYWYRQTLGQGPEFLTYFQNEAQLEKSRLLSDRFSAERPKGSFSTLEIQRTEQGDSAMYLCASSLSTGVRNIQYFGAGTRLSVL.

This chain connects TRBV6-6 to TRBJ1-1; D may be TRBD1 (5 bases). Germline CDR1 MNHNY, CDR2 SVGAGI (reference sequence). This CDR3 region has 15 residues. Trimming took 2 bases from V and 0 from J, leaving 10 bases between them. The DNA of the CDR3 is TGTGCCAGCAGTTACGGAATAGGGGTGAACACTGAAGCTTTCTTT. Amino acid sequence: CASSYGIGVNTEAFF.

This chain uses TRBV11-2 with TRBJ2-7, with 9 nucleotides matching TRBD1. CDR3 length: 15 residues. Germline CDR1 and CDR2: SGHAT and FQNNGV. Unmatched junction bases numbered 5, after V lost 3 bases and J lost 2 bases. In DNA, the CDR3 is TGTGCCAGCAGCTTCGGGACAGGGCTTCCCTACGAGCAGTACTTC. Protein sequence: CASSFGTGLPYEQYF.

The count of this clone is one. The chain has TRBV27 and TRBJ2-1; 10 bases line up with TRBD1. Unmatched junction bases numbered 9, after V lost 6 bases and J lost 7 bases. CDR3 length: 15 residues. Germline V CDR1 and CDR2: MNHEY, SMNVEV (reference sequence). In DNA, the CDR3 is TGTGCCAGCAGCTCGACAGGGGGCGCGAAAAATGAGCAGTTCTTC. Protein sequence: CASSSTGGAKNEQFF.

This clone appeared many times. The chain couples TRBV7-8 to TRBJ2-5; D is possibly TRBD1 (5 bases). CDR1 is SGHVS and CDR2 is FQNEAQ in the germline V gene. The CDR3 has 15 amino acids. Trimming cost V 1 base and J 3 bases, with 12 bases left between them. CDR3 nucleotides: TGTGCCAGCAGCTTAGAATACGACAGCAAAGAGACCCAGTACTTC. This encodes CASSLEYDSKETQYF.

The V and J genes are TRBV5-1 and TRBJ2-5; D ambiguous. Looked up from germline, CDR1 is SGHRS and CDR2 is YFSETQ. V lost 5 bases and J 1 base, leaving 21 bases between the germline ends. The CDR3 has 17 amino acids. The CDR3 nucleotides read TGCGCCAGCAGATTGCACGAAGGCTGGGTATCCCAAGAGACCCAGTACTTC. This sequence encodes CASRLHEGWVSQETQYF.